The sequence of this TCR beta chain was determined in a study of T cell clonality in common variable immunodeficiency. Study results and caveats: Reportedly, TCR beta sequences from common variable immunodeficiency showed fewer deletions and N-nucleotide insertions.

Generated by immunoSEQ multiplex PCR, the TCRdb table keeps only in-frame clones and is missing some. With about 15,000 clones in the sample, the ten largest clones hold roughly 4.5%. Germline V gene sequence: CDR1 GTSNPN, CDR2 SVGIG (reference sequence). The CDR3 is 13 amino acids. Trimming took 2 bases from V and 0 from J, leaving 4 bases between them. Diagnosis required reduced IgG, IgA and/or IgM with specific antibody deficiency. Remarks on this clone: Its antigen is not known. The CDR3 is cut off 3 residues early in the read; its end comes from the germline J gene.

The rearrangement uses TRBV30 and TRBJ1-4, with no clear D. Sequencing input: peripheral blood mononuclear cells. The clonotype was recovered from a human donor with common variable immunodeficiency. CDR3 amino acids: CAWSPTTNEKLFF. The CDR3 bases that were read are TGTGCCTGGAGTCCCACAACTAATGAAAAA.